Sequencing of this T cell receptor beta chain was carried out in a study of blood T cell repertoires in COVID-19. Study in general: Samples taken during acute and convalescent COVID-19 were collected in the United States, Italy and Spain.

The CDR3 sequence is 15 residues long. The germline gives CDR1 MNHEY, CDR2 SVGAGI. With V trimmed by 5 bases and J by 7 bases, 10 bases remained unmatched. The study drew participants aged about 18 to 95 years from some 24 US areas. Per the study methods: Using reference gene primer amplification, nucleated cell counts were estimated. The data were produced by immunoSEQ multiplex PCR, yet TCRdb's version contains in-frame clones alone and is incomplete. The DNA was the basis for D and trimming; V, J and clone size are from that table. The table lists 160,000 or so clones, 80% of them singletons. The receptor was isolated from a woman aged 60-75 years who had recovered from COVID-19. This rearrangement joins TRBV6-5 to TRBJ1-2; TRBD1 matches at 10 bases. Sequencing input: PBMCs or T cells enriched from blood (not recorded which). CDR3 sequence: CASSSPGTGALGYTF. The CDR3 bases are TGTGCCAGCAGTAGTCCCGGGACAGGGGCTCTTGGCTACACCTTC.